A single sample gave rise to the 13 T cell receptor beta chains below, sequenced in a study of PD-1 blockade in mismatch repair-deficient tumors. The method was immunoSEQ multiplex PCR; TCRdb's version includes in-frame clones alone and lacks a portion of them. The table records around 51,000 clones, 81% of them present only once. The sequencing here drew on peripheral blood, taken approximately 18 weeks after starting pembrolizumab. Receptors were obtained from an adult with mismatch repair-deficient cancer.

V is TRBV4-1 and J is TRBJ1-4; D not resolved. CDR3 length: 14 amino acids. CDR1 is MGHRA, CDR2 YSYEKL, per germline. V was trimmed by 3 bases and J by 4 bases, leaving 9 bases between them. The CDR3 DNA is TGCGCCAGCAGCCAGGTGGAGTATAATGAAAAACTGTTTTTT. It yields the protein CASSQVEYNEKLFF.

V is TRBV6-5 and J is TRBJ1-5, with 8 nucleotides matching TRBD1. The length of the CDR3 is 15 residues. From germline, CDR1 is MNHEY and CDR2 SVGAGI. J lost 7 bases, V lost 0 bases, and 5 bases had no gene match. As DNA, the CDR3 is TGTGCCAGCAGTTACTCTGGACAGGGTGGCCAGCCCCAGCATTTT. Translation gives CASSYSGQGGQPQHF.

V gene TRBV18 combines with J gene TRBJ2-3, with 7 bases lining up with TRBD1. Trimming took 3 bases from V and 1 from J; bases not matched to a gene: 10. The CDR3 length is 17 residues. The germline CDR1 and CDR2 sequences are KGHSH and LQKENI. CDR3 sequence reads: CASSPTDRAWRTDTQYF. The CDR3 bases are TGTGCCAGCTCACCCACAGACAGGGCTTGGCGCACAGATACGCAGTATTTT. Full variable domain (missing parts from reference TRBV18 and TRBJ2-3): NAGVMQNPRHLVRRRGQEARLRCSPMKGHSHVYWYRQLPEEGLKFMVYLQKENIIDESGMPKERFSAEFPKEGPSILRIQQVVRGDSAAYFCASSPTDRAWRTDTQYFGPGTRLTVL.

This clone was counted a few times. The CDR3 DNA reads as TGCGCCAGCAGTCACCGTCCCTTAAGCTCCTACAATGAGCAGTTCTTC. Its protein is CASSHRPLSSYNEQFF. This chain links TRBV23-1 with TRBJ2-1; no firm D call. TRBV23-1 is given ORF status, its function remaining uncertain. V was cut by 3 bases and J by 0 bases, with 12 bases left in between. This CDR3 is built from 16 residues.

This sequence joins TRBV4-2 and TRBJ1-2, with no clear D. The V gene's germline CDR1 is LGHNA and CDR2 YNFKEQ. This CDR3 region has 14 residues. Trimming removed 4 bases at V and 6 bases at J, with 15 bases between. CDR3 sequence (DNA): TGTGCCAGCAGCCCGTGGTGGTTGAGGGATGGCTACACCTTC. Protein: CASSPWWLRDGYTF.

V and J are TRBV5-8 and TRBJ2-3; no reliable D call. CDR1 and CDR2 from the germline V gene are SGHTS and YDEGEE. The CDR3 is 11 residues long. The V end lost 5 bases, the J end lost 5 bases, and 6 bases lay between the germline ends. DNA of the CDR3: TGTGCCAGCAGGGAAGGAGATACGCAGTATTTT. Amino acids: CASREGDTQYF. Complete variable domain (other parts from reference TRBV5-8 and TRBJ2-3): EAGVTQSPTHLIKTRGQQATLRCSPISGHTSVYWYQQALGLGLQFLLWYDEGEERNRGNFPPRFSGRQFPNYSSELNVNALELEDSALYLCASREGDTQYFGPGTRLTVL.

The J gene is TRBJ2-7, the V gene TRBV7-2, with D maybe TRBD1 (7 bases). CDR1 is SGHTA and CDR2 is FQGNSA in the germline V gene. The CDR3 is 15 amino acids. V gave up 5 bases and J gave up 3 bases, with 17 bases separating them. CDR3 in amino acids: CASSTEQGGGYEQYF. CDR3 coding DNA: TGTGCCAGCAGCACGGAGCAGGGGGGCGGCTACGAGCAGTACTTC.

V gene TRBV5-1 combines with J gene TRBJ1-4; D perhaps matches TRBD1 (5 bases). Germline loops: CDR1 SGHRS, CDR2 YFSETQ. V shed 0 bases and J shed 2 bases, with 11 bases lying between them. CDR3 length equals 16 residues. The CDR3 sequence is CASSLGSGRTNEKLFF. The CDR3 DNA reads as TGCGCCAGCAGCTTGGGTTCAGGGAGGACTAATGAAAAACTGTTTTTT.

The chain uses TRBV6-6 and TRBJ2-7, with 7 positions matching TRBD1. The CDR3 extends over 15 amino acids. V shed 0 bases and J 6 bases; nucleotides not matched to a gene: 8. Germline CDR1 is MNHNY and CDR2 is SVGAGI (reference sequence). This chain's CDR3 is CASSYSKQGPFEQYF. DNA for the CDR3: TGTGCCAGCAGTTACTCGAAACAGGGGCCGTTCGAGCAGTACTTC.

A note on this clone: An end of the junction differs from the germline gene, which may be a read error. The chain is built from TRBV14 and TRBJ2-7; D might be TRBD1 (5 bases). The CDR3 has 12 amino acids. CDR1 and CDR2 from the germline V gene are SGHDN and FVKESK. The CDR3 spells CASSQDWSGRRF. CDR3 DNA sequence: TGTGCCAGCAGCCAAGATTGGTCAGGGCGGCGCTTC.

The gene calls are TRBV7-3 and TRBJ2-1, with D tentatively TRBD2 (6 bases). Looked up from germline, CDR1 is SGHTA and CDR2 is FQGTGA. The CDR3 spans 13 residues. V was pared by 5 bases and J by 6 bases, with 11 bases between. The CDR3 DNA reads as TGTGCCAGCAGCCCCGAGACTAGCAATGAGCAGTTCTTC. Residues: CASSPETSNEQFF.

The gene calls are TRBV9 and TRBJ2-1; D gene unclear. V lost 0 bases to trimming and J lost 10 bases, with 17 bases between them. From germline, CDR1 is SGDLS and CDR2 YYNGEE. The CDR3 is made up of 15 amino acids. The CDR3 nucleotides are TGTGCCAGCAGCGTAGAACTGTCGAGGTTCGAGGAGCAGTTCTTC. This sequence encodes CASSVELSRFEEQFF.

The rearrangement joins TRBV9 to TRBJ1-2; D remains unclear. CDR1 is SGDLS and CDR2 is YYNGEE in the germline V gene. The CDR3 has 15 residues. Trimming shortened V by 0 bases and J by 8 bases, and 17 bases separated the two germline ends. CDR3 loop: CASSVAYSDRFGYTF. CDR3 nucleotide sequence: TGTGCCAGCAGCGTAGCGTATTCAGACCGGTTCGGCTACACCTTC.